The sequence of this T cell receptor (beta chain) was determined in a study of blood T cell repertoires in COVID-19. Overall study context: Collection of acute and convalescent COVID-19 samples took place in the United States, Italy and Spain. PBMCs, B-cell-depleted T cells, or T cells provided the cDNA or gDNA that made up the material.

Clones were sequenced by immunoSEQ multiplex PCR, and TCRdb holds only the in-frame ones, with some missing. This table has fewer than 300,000 clones, roughly 88% appearing once. Sequencing was carried out using PBMCs or T cells enriched from blood (not recorded which). The origin of this receptor is a woman aged 40 to 49 with acute COVID-19.

This chain's CDR3 is CASSLGPARDNEQFF. The CDR3 bases are TGCGCCAGCAGCTTGGGCCCCGCCCGGGACAATGAGCAGTTCTTC. V and J are TRBV5-1 and TRBJ2-1; D remains unclear. The CDR3 totals 15 residues. Trimming shortened V by 0 bases and J by 5 bases, and 12 bases separated the two germline ends. Germline V lookup: CDR1 SGHRS, CDR2 YFSETQ.